This T cell receptor (beta chain) was sequenced for a study of shared clonotypes between healthy human individuals. Study-wide context: The study enrolled a couple of women and a few men aged 18 to 49.

CDR1 and CDR2 (germline): SEHNR, FQNEAQ (reference sequence). With 6 bases removed from V and 0 bases from J, the gap between germline ends came to 15 bases. The CDR3 extends over 16 amino acids. Remarks on this clone: The target antigen is unknown.

Positive CCR7 selection of CD45RO-negative cells yielded the naive CD8 cells, and terminally differentiated effector memory CD45RA+ cells were excluded. Some clones are missing from TCRdb's copy, which holds only in-frame ones; the method was immunoSEQ multiplex PCR. The sample lists hundreds of thousands of clones, about 91% occurring once. Study conclusions and caveats: The diversity represented, both genetic and in exposure history, was limited by few donors.

The sequence was collected from a man aged 25-40 years in good health. The chain uses TRBV7-9 and TRBJ2-4, with a weak D call TRBD2 (5 bases). The sequenced sample was naive CD8+ T cells sorted from blood. CDR3 sequence reads: CASSPGEGLAKNIQYF. The CDR3 DNA follows: TGTGCCAGCAGTCCCGGAGAAGGACTAGCCAAAAACATTCAGTACTTC.